This T cell receptor (beta chain) derives from a study of blood T cells in healthy people across ages. Points on this clonotype: The target antigen is unknown.

Germline V gene sequence: CDR1 DFQATT, CDR2 SNEGSKA (reference sequence). V lost 5 bases and J lost 6, with 20 bases in between. CDR3 size: 14 residues. Points from the study as a whole: Aged donors had fewer naive CD4+ cells and lower diversity than long-lived donors. Per million T cells, TCR beta diversity dropped about linearly as age rose.

Then a second PCR, running roughly 7 to 11 cycles, was carried out with a sample-barcoded 5' primer and a J-beta primer mix. Each CDR3 protein is one row after TCRdb ran MiXCR on the 5' RACE reads. The top ten clones hold more than 3% of a sample with about 800,000 distinct CDR3 sequences, roughly 25% of them seen once. This sample was shared with a second study, whose subject was T cells of mothers and their children.

The V and J genes are TRBV20-1 and TRBJ2-7; D gene uncertain. The TCR was taken from a boy younger than 18 in good health. The sample consisted of blood. CDR3 loop: CSAPLARVNAEQYF. In DNA form, the CDR3 reads TGCAGTGCTCCCTTAGCCCGGGTAAATGCCGAGCAGTACTTC.